The next 21 T cell receptor beta chains were all read from a single sample in a study of cytomegalovirus exposure and HLA in healthy donors. A multiplex PCR was run with 60 Vbeta primers and 13 Jbeta primers. Assay: immunoSEQ multiplex PCR; the TCRdb copy retains only in-frame clones and omits some. This sample's table has approximately 120,000 clones. The sequenced sample consisted of PBMCs. The receptors were gathered from a woman aged 55-69 years in good health and CMV-seronegative.

The V and J genes are TRBV2 and TRBJ2-1; maybe TRBD1 (6 bases). The CDR3 extends over 15 amino acids. CDR1 and CDR2 from the germline V gene are SNHLY and FYNNEI. Between the trimmed V and J ends, which lost 7 bases and 8 bases, there was a span of 21 bases. The DNA for the CDR3 is TGTGCCAGCACCGAGGAGGACAGTCGCTTGGATGAGCAGTTCTTC. Its translation is CASTEEDSRLDEQFF.

V and J are TRBV29-1 and TRBJ2-7; TRBD2 matches 7 bases. Germline V gene data show CDR1 as SQVTM and CDR2 as ANQGSEA. The CDR3 length is 14 residues. Unmatched junction bases numbered 10, after V lost 3 bases and J lost 5 bases. The chain's CDR3 is CSVDRGQRGNEQYF. In nucleotides, the CDR3 is TGCAGCGTTGATCGTGGGCAGCGGGGTAACGAGCAGTACTTC.

The chain couples TRBV5-1 to TRBJ1-1, with unresolved D. Looked up from germline, CDR1 is SGHRS and CDR2 is YFSETQ. The V and J ends lost 5 bases and 7 bases respectively, with 9 bases between them. The CDR3 covers 11 residues. The CDR3 region is CASRYGGEAFF. CDR3 DNA sequence: TGCGCCAGCAGGTACGGAGGTGAAGCTTTCTTT. Together with reference TRBV5-1 and TRBJ1-1, the CDR3 gives the full variable domain: KAGVTQTPRYLIKTRGQQVTLSCSPISGHRSVSWYQQTPGQGLQFLFEYFSETQRNKGNFPGRFSGRQFSNSRSEMNVSTLELGDSALYLCASRYGGEAFFGQGTRLTVV.

The chain is built from TRBV6-1 and TRBJ2-3; the D gene is possibly TRBD1 (6 bases). This CDR3 comprises 14 residues. The V and J ends lost 4 bases and 1 base respectively, with 9 bases between them. In germline, CDR1 is MNHNS, CDR2 SASEGT. CDR3 residues: CASSVAGGTDTQYF. The CDR3 coding sequence is TGTGCCAGCAGTGTGGCAGGGGGCACAGATACGCAGTATTTT.

This chain joins TRBV27 and TRBJ2-1; 10 bases match TRBD2. This CDR3 has 15 amino acids. Unmatched junction bases numbered 7, after V lost 3 bases and J lost 8 bases. The germline V gene has CDR1 MNHEY and CDR2 SMNVEV (reference sequence). CDR3 loop: CASSLASGSFYEQFF. The DNA of the CDR3 is TGTGCCAGCAGTTTGGCTAGCGGGAGTTTCTATGAGCAGTTCTTC.

The chain employs TRBV4-2 and TRBJ2-1; tentative D call: TRBD2 (6 bases). Germline CDR1 and CDR2: LGHNA and YNFKEQ. CDR3 length: 16 amino acids. V lost 0 bases and J lost 5, with 14 bases in between. CDR3 loop: CASSQDFREPNNEQFF. Here the CDR3 DNA reads TGTGCCAGCAGCCAAGATTTTCGGGAGCCGAACAATGAGCAGTTCTTC.

The rearrangement joins TRBV6-4 to TRBJ1-1; 7 bases are shared with TRBD1. Germline V lookup: CDR1 MRHNA, CDR2 SNTAGT. J lost 0 bases, V lost 7 bases, and 5 bases had no gene match. The length of the CDR3 is 14 residues. CDR3 bases: TGTGCCAGCAAGGGACAGATATTGAACACTGAAGCTTTCTTT. It specifies CASKGQILNTEAFF.

This rearrangement joins TRBV6-5 to TRBJ1-1, with 11 bases aligning to TRBD1. Germline CDR1 reads MNHEY; CDR2 reads SVGAGI. V shed 10 bases and J 7 bases; nucleotides not matched to a gene: 5. The CDR3 length is 12 residues. This chain's CDR3 is CATRTGGVEAFF. DNA for the CDR3: TGTGCCACCCGGACAGGGGGCGTTGAAGCTTTCTTT.

The genes are TRBV5-1 and TRBJ2-7; the match to TRBD2 covers 11 bases. This CDR3 comprises 15 residues. Trimming at V came to 0 bases and at J to 3 bases, leaving 2 bases not matched to a gene. Germline CDR1 SGHRS, CDR2 YFSETQ. The CDR3 region is CASSLVTSGSYEQYF. The CDR3 DNA reads as TGCGCCAGCAGCTTGGTTACTAGCGGGAGCTACGAGCAGTACTTC.

The CDR3 sequence is CASSLRGQKNIQYF. CDR3 nucleotides: TGTGCCAGCAGTTTACGGGGACAGAAAAACATTCAGTACTTC. The J gene is TRBJ2-4, the V gene TRBV28, with 7 bases matching TRBD1. The CDR3 is made up of 14 amino acids. Germline values: CDR1 MDHEN, CDR2 SYDVKM. The trim removed 2 bases at V and 4 bases at J, leaving 2 bases unmatched.

The chain carries TRBV7-8 and TRBJ2-3; 9 bases align to TRBD1. CDR1 and CDR2 (germline): SGHVS, FQNEAQ. The ends lost 5 bases at V and 5 bases at J; junction bases unmatched: 8. The CDR3 has 15 residues. CDR3 sequence (DNA): TGTGCCAGCAGCGCGCGGGACAGGGTTGGAGATACGCAGTATTTT. It codes for CASSARDRVGDTQYF.

Regarding this clone: Distinct nucleotide sequences in the sample also encode this CDR3. V is TRBV9 and J is TRBJ2-7; 8 nucleotides match TRBD1. The CDR3 totals 14 residues. Germline assignment: CDR1 SGDLS and CDR2 YYNGEE. V was pared by 2 bases and J by 6 bases, with 7 bases of the junction left unmatched. As DNA, the CDR3 is TGTGCCAGCAGCGTCTCAGGGGGCGAGGGCGAGCAGTACTTC. Amino acid sequence: CASSVSGGEGEQYF.

The V call is TRBV28, the J call TRBJ1-3; 12 nucleotides agree with TRBD1. Germline V CDR1 and CDR2: MDHEN, SYDVKM. Germline trimming cut 5 bases from V and 7 bases from J; bases unmatched to any gene: 6. CDR3 length: 15 amino acids. The CDR3 is CASSLPGTGGNTIYF. In DNA form, the CDR3 reads TGTGCCAGCAGTCTACCCGGGACAGGGGGCAACACCATATATTTT.

This rearrangement joins TRBV4-1 to TRBJ1-4; D unresolved. Germline loops: CDR1 MGHRA, CDR2 YSYEKL. The germline V and J ends were trimmed by 2 bases and 3 bases, with 19 bases remaining between them. This CDR3 is 18 amino acids long. DNA for the CDR3: TGCGCCAGCAGCCAAACCCCGCCGGCACTGGGAGCTAATGAAAAACTGTTTTTT. This encodes CASSQTPPALGANEKLFF.

The V call is TRBV5-1, the J call TRBJ2-5; 9 nucleotides match TRBD1. The germline gives CDR1 SGHRS, CDR2 YFSETQ. The CDR3 has 15 residues. The J segment lost 2 bases and the V segment lost 0 bases, leaving 2 bases of the junction unmatched. The CDR3 region has the DNA TGCGCCAGCAGCTTGGGCGACAGGGGGCAAGAGACCCAGTACTTC. This encodes CASSLGDRGQETQYF.

CDR3 nucleotide sequence: TGTGCCAGCAGTTTAGGCGGGGGGTTCATCGAGCAGTACTTC. It yields the protein CASSLGGGFIEQYF. The gene calls are TRBV27 and TRBJ2-7; TRBD2 matches at 8 bases. The V gene end was trimmed by 2 bases and the J gene end by 6 bases; junction bases not matched to a gene: 6. There are 14 residues in the CDR3. Germline assignment: CDR1 MNHEY and CDR2 SMNVEV (reference sequence).

The V gene is TRBV11-2, the J gene TRBJ2-7; TRBD2 agrees at 8 bases. J gave up 0 bases and V 8 bases, and 6 bases lay outside the gene matches. This CDR3 comprises 14 residues. Germline CDR1 and CDR2: SGHAT and FQNNGV. The CDR3 sequence: CASHVAGGSYEQYF. The CDR3 DNA reads as TGTGCCAGCCACGTTGCGGGAGGCTCCTACGAGCAGTACTTC. Looking up the rest from reference TRBV11-2 and TRBJ2-7 gives the full variable domain: EAGVAQSPRYKIIEKRQSVAFWCNPISGHATLYWYQQILGQGPKLLIQFQNNGVVDDSQLPKDRFSAERLKGVDSTLKIQPAKLEDSAVYLCASHVAGGSYEQYFGPGTRLTVT.

The rearrangement uses TRBV27 and TRBJ2-1; 7 bases fit TRBD2. CDR1 and CDR2 from the germline V gene are MNHEY and SMNVEV (reference sequence). The junction had 8 bases not matched to a gene; V was cut back by 2 bases and J by 4 bases. This CDR3 comprises 16 residues. Here the CDR3 DNA reads TGTGCCAGCAGTTTAAGTGAGCGGGATATTTACAATGAGCAGTTCTTC. This encodes CASSLSERDIYNEQFF.

The gene calls are TRBV28 and TRBJ1-5; 8 nucleotides agree with TRBD1. The junction had 11 bases not matched to a gene; V was cut back by 7 bases and J by 0 bases. This CDR3 region has 17 residues. Germline values: CDR1 MDHEN, CDR2 SYDVKM. DNA of the CDR3: TGTGCCAGCAAGCCGGGACAGGCTCCTTATAGCAATCAGCCCCAGCATTTT. Residues: CASKPGQAPYSNQPQHF.

The rearrangement uses TRBV9 and TRBJ2-7; D is possibly TRBD2 (5 bases). Germline assignment: CDR1 SGDLS and CDR2 YYNGEE. The CDR3 loop spans 14 amino acids. The germline V and J ends were trimmed by 5 bases and 2 bases, with 14 bases remaining between them. This CDR3 is CASSREGWAYEQYF. CDR3 coding DNA: TGTGCCAGCAGTCGAGAGGGATGGGCCTACGAGCAGTACTTC.

V gene TRBV7-6 combines with J gene TRBJ1-2, with TRBD1 identical over 9 bases. Germline V gene lookup returns CDR1 SGHVS and CDR2 FNYEAQ. The CDR3 covers 16 residues. The V segment lost 2 bases and the J segment 0 bases; nucleotides outside the gene matches: 4. CDR3 in amino acids: CASSLRGTGPNYGYTF. CDR3 coding DNA: TGTGCCAGCAGCTTAAGGGGGACAGGGCCTAACTATGGCTACACCTTC.